Following are 22 T cell receptor beta chains from one sample sequenced in a study of cytomegalovirus exposure and HLA in healthy donors (dated 2017 in TCRdb). The library was made by the immunoSEQ multiplex PCR assay. For the multiplex PCR, a mixture combining 60 forward primers for TCR Vbeta segments and 13 reverse primers for TCR Jbeta segments was used. TCRdb re-hosts the immuneACCESS table, in-frame sequences only. Its copies lack some clones; in the studies checked, an unresolved V gene accounts for under half of them, and the cause for the rest is not known. The sample profile shows under 250,000 clones; roughly 79% of them were found once. The top ten hold approximately 2% of the sample. The specimen was PBMCs. Receptor source: a man younger than 40 in good health and CMV-seronegative.

V usage is TRBV4-1 and J usage is TRBJ2-5, with D perhaps matching TRBD2 (6 bases). The V gene lost 5 bases and the J gene lost 5 bases, with 12 bases spanning the gap. The CDR3 sequence is 13 residues long. Germline CDR1 reads MGHRA; CDR2 reads YSYEKL. CDR3 residues: CASSWGLGETQYF. CDR3 nucleotide sequence: TGCGCCAGCAGCTGGGGACTGGGGGAGACCCAGTACTTC.

V is TRBV14 and J is TRBJ2-7; D call uncertain. CDR1 is SGHDN and CDR2 is FVKESK in the germline V gene. V was pared by 0 bases and J by 6 bases, with 12 bases between. The CDR3 totals 14 residues. CDR3 in amino acids: CASSQESTLGEQYF. The CDR3 DNA reads as TGTGCCAGCAGCCAAGAATCGACGCTAGGCGAGCAGTACTTC.

This chain connects TRBV9 to TRBJ2-4, with TRBD2 matching 8 bases. Trimming at V came to 0 bases and at J to 7 bases, leaving 3 bases not matched to a gene. The CDR3 consists of 14 residues. CDR1 is SGDLS and CDR2 is YYNGEE in the germline V gene. The CDR3 reads CASSVDPSGNIQYF. The CDR3 DNA reads as TGTGCCAGCAGCGTAGACCCTAGCGGGAACATTCAGTACTTC.

The chain combines TRBV5-4 with TRBJ2-7, with D perhaps matching TRBD1 (5 bases). Germline lookup yields CDR1 SGHNT and CDR2 YYREEE (reference sequence). V lost 1 base, J lost 0 bases, and 14 bases lay in between. The CDR3 consists of 16 residues. This CDR3 reads CASSLLDWTFSYEQYF. CDR3 DNA sequence: TGTGCCAGCAGCTTGCTGGATTGGACATTCTCCTACGAGCAGTACTTC.

This chain uses TRBV5-3 with TRBJ2-1, with 9 positions matching TRBD2. TRBV5-3 is given ORF status, its function remaining uncertain. CDR3 length: 21 amino acids. After removal of 1 base from V and 3 bases from J, the junction contained 20 bases not matched to a gene. The CDR3 is CARSLTGWGPSGDTHYNEQFF. The CDR3 bases are TGTGCCAGAAGCTTGACAGGTTGGGGACCTAGCGGGGACACCCACTACAATGAGCAGTTCTTC.

The V and J genes are TRBV5-1 and TRBJ2-1; D is possibly TRBD1 (6 bases). V gave up 4 bases and J gave up 9 bases, with 14 bases separating them. The CDR3 runs to 13 residues. The V gene's germline CDR1 is SGHRS and CDR2 YFSETQ. The CDR3 DNA sequence: TGCGCCAGCAGCGCAAACAGGGATACTGAGCAGTTCTTC. Protein: CASSANRDTEQFF.

J is TRBJ2-7 and V is TRBV4-1; 9 positions agree with TRBD2. Germline values: CDR1 MGHRA, CDR2 YSYEKL. The CDR3 is 17 amino acids. Trimming at V came to 1 base and at J to 4 bases, leaving 11 bases not matched to a gene. The CDR3 spells CASSQGQPGLAAYEQYF. The CDR3 bases are TGCGCCAGCAGCCAAGGTCAACCGGGACTAGCCGCGTACGAGCAGTACTTC.

The table lists this clone with a count of one. The V call is TRBV10-3, the J call TRBJ2-1, with 7 bases that match TRBD2. With 8 bases clipped from V and 4 bases from J, the junction kept 5 bases outside the gene matches. The V gene's germline CDR1 is ENHRY and CDR2 SYGVKD. The CDR3 consists of 13 residues. This CDR3 is CAISPGLYNEQFF. The CDR3 DNA reads as TGTGCCATCTCCCCGGGACTATACAATGAGCAGTTCTTC.

This rearrangement joins TRBV5-1 to TRBJ1-1, with 8 bases lining up with TRBD1. The germline CDR1 and CDR2 sequences are SGHRS and YFSETQ. With 4 bases clipped from V and 6 bases from J, the junction kept 8 bases outside the gene matches. The CDR3 loop spans 14 amino acids. CDR3 protein: CASSPYRTGSEAFF. CDR3 DNA sequence: TGCGCCAGCAGCCCTTACCGGACAGGGTCTGAAGCTTTCTTT.

The chain recombines TRBV28 with TRBJ2-7, with 7 bases that match TRBD1. CDR1 and CDR2 (germline): MDHEN, SYDVKM. There are 15 residues in the CDR3. V was clipped by 2 bases and J by 5 bases; unmatched bases: 9. CDR3 in amino acids: CASSLGGQAAHEQYF. The CDR3 DNA reads as TGTGCCAGCAGTTTAGGTGGACAGGCTGCTCACGAGCAGTACTTC.

The rearrangement uses TRBV7-3 and TRBJ2-7, with D possibly TRBD2 on 6 matching bases. In germline, CDR1 is SGHTA, CDR2 FQGTGA. The CDR3 has 15 amino acids. Trimming left V 5 bases short and J 2 bases short, with 16 bases between. The CDR3 region has the DNA TGTGCCAGCAGCCCCCGGGGACTCGGCACCTACGAGCAGTACTTC. The encoded protein is CASSPRGLGTYEQYF.

The gene calls are TRBV6-6 and TRBJ1-2, with D possibly matching TRBD1 (6 bases). V lost 6 bases and J 8 bases, leaving 13 bases between the germline ends. The length of the CDR3 is 12 residues. In germline, CDR1 is MNHNY, CDR2 SVGAGI (reference sequence). The CDR3 protein is CASRIPQGGYTF. CDR3 nucleotide sequence: TGTGCCAGCAGAATACCTCAGGGGGGCTACACCTTC.

The chain joins TRBV7-9 to TRBJ1-2; the D is unclear. V lost 4 bases to trimming and J lost 1 base, with 7 bases between them. This CDR3 has 13 residues. Per the germline V gene, CDR1 is SEHNR and CDR2 is FQNEAQ (reference sequence). CDR3 sequence reads: CASSSAINYGYTF. The CDR3 nucleotides are TGTGCCAGCAGCTCCGCGATTAACTATGGCTACACCTTC. The full variable domain, in which reference TRBV7-9 and TRBJ1-2 provide the parts outside the CDR3, is DTGVSQNPRHKITKRGQNVTFRCDPISEHNRLYWYRQTLGQGPEFLTYFQNEAQLEKSRLLSDRFSAERPKGSFSTLEIQRTEQGDSAMYLCASSSAINYGYTFGSGTRLTVV.

The chain employs TRBV9 and TRBJ1-1; 7 positions agree with TRBD1. Germline trimming cut 4 bases from V and 7 bases from J; bases unmatched to any gene: 10. Germline CDR1 and CDR2: SGDLS and YYNGEE. The CDR3 has 14 amino acids. The CDR3 nucleotides are TGTGCCAGCAGCTCAACCACCCGGGACAGTGAAGCTTTCTTT. This encodes CASSSTTRDSEAFF. Full variable domain (missing parts from reference TRBV9 and TRBJ1-1): DSGVTQTPKHLITATGQRVTLRCSPRSGDLSVYWYQQSLDQGLQFLIQYYNGEERAKGNILERFSAQQFPDLHSELNLSSLELGDSALYFCASSSTTRDSEAFFGQGTRLTVV.

V and J are TRBV27 and TRBJ2-7, with D perhaps matching TRBD1 (6 bases). Trimming left V 5 bases short and J 4 bases short, with 15 bases between. The CDR3 is 14 residues long. Germline CDR1 reads MNHEY; CDR2 reads SMNVEV (reference sequence). The CDR3 DNA reads TGTGCCAGCAGTCCTTCTCAGGGGCCATACGAGCAGTACTTC. This gives the protein CASSPSQGPYEQYF.

The chain carries TRBV5-1 and TRBJ2-2; D not certain. The CDR3 is 15 amino acids. The ends were cut back, 0 bases at V and 0 bases at J, with 6 bases in the middle. Germline lookup yields CDR1 SGHRS and CDR2 YFSETQ. CDR3 residues: CASSLGRANTGELFF. In DNA, the CDR3 is TGCGCCAGCAGCTTGGGACGGGCGAACACCGGGGAGCTGTTTTTT.

This rearrangement joins TRBV10-3 to TRBJ2-5; 9 bases match TRBD2. J gave up 0 bases and V 6 bases, and 2 bases lay outside the gene matches. Germline values: CDR1 ENHRY, CDR2 SYGVKD. This CDR3 has 14 amino acids. CDR3 protein: CAIRTSGNQETQYF. CDR3 in DNA: TGTGCCATCAGGACTAGCGGAAACCAAGAGACCCAGTACTTC.

V gene TRBV10-2 combines with J gene TRBJ2-7, with D maybe TRBD1 (7 bases). V was pared by 0 bases and J by 2 bases, with 14 bases between. The CDR3 has 16 amino acids. In germline, CDR1 is WSHSY, CDR2 SAAADI. This chain's CDR3 is CASSESEGALTYEQYF. CDR3 sequence (DNA): TGCGCCAGCAGTGAGTCGGAGGGGGCACTCACCTACGAGCAGTACTTC.

This clone was detected once. V gene TRBV2 combines with J gene TRBJ2-5; D perhaps matches TRBD2 (5 bases). Germline assignment: CDR1 SNHLY and CDR2 FYNNEI. V was shortened by 4 bases and J by 5 bases, with 8 bases between the two germline ends. The CDR3 is 12 amino acids. The CDR3 reads CASSVSGETQYF. The CDR3 coding sequence is TGTGCCAGCAGTGTGTCGGGGGAGACCCAGTACTTC.

This clone turned up a few times. The rearrangement joins TRBV15 to TRBJ1-1; D remains ambiguous. This CDR3 contains 14 residues. Trimming took 3 bases from V and 6 from J, leaving 14 bases between them. CDR1 is LNHNV, CDR2 YYDKDF, per germline (reference sequence). The CDR3 DNA reads TGTGCCACCAGCAGGGGGTACGGGGATGCTGAAGCTTTCTTT. Its protein is CATSRGYGDAEAFF.

The rearrangement uses TRBV19 and TRBJ2-5, with D possibly being TRBD1 (7 bases). Germline lookup yields CDR1 LNHDA and CDR2 SQIVND (reference sequence). V gave up 7 bases and J gave up 4 bases, with 19 bases separating them. CDR3 size: 15 residues. This CDR3 reads CASMVIGQGGETQYF. Here the CDR3 DNA reads TGTGCCAGTATGGTCATAGGGCAGGGGGGAGAGACCCAGTACTTC.

The genes are TRBV5-4 and TRBJ1-1; 10 nucleotides line up with TRBD1. The CDR3 totals 17 residues. CDR1 is SGHNT and CDR2 is YYREEE in the germline V gene (reference sequence). J was trimmed by 5 bases and V by 4 bases; bases with no gene match: 14. CDR3 sequence (DNA): TGTGCCAGCAGCGGAACCGGGACAGGGGAGGCAAAAACTGAAGCTTTCTTT. Residues: CASSGTGTGEAKTEAFF.